The clone carrying this TCR beta chain was counted many times. Its target is unknown. This sample was taken from a study of spatial heterogeneity in lung cancer. The time point is: sample taken at primary tumor resection. Using its own MiXCR run on the 5' RACE reads, TCRdb lists one record per CDR3 protein. The repertoire holds some 16,000 distinct CDR3 sequences, with around 6.8% as singletons. Notes on the study in general: Tumoral mutation counts were tracked by counts of expanded intratumoral alpha and beta TCRs.

From germline, CDR1 is SQVTM and CDR2 ANQGSEA. The CDR3 is 15 residues long. Trimming took 4 bases from V and 5 from J, leaving 17 bases between them. This clonotype was obtained from a female donor with early-stage non-small cell lung cancer. The specimen was lung tumor tissue, collected at surgery. The gene calls are TRBV29-1 and TRBJ2-2, with a tentative D call TRBD1 (6 bases). In DNA, the CDR3 is TGCAGCGTTGCGGGCACCCAGGGGAGAACCGGGGAGCTGTTTTTT. Translated, it gives CSVAGTQGRTGELFF.